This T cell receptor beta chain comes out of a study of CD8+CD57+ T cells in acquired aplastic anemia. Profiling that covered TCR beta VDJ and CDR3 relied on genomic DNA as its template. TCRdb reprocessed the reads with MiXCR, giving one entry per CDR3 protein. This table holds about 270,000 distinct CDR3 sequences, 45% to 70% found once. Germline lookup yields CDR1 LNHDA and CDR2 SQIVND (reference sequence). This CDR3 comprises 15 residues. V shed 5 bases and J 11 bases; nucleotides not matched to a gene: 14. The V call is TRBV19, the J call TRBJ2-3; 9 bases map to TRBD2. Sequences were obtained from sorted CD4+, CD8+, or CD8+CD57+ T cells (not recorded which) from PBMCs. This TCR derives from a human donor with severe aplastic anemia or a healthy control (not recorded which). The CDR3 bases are TGTGCCAGTAGTCCCCGACTAGCGGCGGGCAATGAGCAGTATTTT. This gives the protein CASSPRLAAGNEQYF.